The clone carrying this T cell receptor (beta chain) came up a few times. The antigen is not known. TCRdb reanalysed the 5' RACE reads using MiXCR and keeps one entry per CDR3 protein. The sample records about 100,000 distinct CDR3 sequences, approximately 4.7% being singletons. This specimen comes from a study of spatial heterogeneity in lung cancer. General study results and limits: The study found that expanded intratumoral alpha and beta TCR counts tracked tumor mutation counts.

Time point denoted: sample taken at primary tumor resection. Germline V gives CDR1 DFQATT, CDR2 SNEGSKA (reference sequence). J lost 2 bases, V lost 7 bases, and 6 bases had no gene match. This CDR3 region has 14 residues. This clonotype was obtained from a male donor with early-stage non-small cell lung cancer. The sequencing here drew on lung tumor tissue, taken at surgery. The V call is TRBV20-1, the J call TRBJ2-3, with TRBD2 identical over 10 bases. Here the CDR3 DNA reads TGCAGTGTACGGACTAGCGGAGACACAGATACGCAGTATTTT. Protein product: CSVRTSGDTDTQYF.